This T cell receptor (beta chain) was retrieved from a study of blood T cell repertoires in COVID-19. Study-wide context: Acute-phase and convalescent COVID-19 samples originated in the United States, Italy and Spain. Sample material is recorded as cDNA or gDNA derived from T cells, B-cell-depleted T cells, or PBMCs.

Germline assignment: CDR1 MNHEY and CDR2 SVGAGI. Trimming cost V 7 bases and J 10 bases, with 17 bases left between them. This CDR3 region has 14 residues. As processed by the authors: Counts of nucleated cells, estimated from reference gene primer amplification, were obtained. Only in-frame clones appear in the TCRdb table, and some are missing; sequencing was by immunoSEQ multiplex PCR. V, J and clone size are taken as reported in that table, and D and trimming were inferred from the DNA itself. The sample shows approximately 280,000 clones, about 89% of them seen only once. The receptor's source is a man between 35 and 55 years old with acute or convalescent COVID-19. The source material was peripheral blood. This chain joins TRBV6-5 and TRBJ1-6; the D gene is possibly TRBD1 (6 bases). Written as DNA, the CDR3 is TGTGCCAGCACTCAGGGCTTGGACAGCTCACCCCTCCACTTT. Its translation: CASTQGLDSSPLHF.